This TCR beta chain was observed in a study of blood T cell repertoires in COVID-19. Study context: COVID-19 samples from acute and convalescent phases originated in the United States, Italy and Spain. Sources were T cells, B-cell-depleted T cells, or PBMCs; the material itself was cDNA or gDNA.

V lost 0 bases and J lost 4, with 5 bases in between. Germline values: CDR1 SGHRS, CDR2 YFSETQ. The CDR3 spans 13 residues. Original data processing: The assay estimated nucleated cells by amplifying reference gene primers. The method was immunoSEQ multiplex PCR; TCRdb's version includes in-frame clones alone and lacks a portion of them. That table furnishes V, J and clone size, whereas the DNA furnished D and trimming. The top ten hold 0.65% to 0.9% of the sample, which has under 300,000 clones, approximately 91% seen once. The TCR originated in a woman aged 30 to 39 with acute or convalescent COVID-19. The V gene is TRBV5-1, the J gene TRBJ2-1; D is unresolved. The specimen was peripheral blood. The CDR3 coding sequence is TGCGCCAGCAGCTTGGACAGTTACAATGAGCAGTTCTTC. It codes for CASSLDSYNEQFF.